The next 19 T cell receptor beta chains were all read from a single sample in a study of blood T cell repertoires in COVID-19. Here immunoSEQ multiplex PCR was the method, and the copy in TCRdb shows in-frame clones only, minus some. The data contain over 100,000 clones, approximately 88% of them singletons. The specimen was peripheral blood. Receptors were obtained from a woman in her seventies with acute or convalescent COVID-19.

The chain employs TRBV6-1 and TRBJ2-1; perhaps TRBD2 as D (5 bases). The germline V gene encodes CDR1 MNHNS and CDR2 SASEGT. CDR3 length equals 17 residues. The V gene lost 1 base and the J gene lost 2 bases, with 15 bases spanning the gap. The CDR3 bases are TGTGCCAGCAGTGAAGACCCTCGCGGGCCCCCCTACAATGAGCAGTTCTTC. This sequence encodes CASSEDPRGPPYNEQFF.

CDR3 nucleotides: TGTGCCAGCAGTGAAGTCGGGACAGCATACGAGCAGTACTTC. Amino acid sequence: CASSEVGTAYEQYF. The chain uses TRBV6-1 and TRBJ2-7; 7 positions match TRBD1. J was trimmed by 4 bases and V by 1 base; bases with no gene match: 4. The CDR3 has 14 residues. Germline V CDR1 and CDR2: MNHNS, SASEGT.

The chain links TRBV5-5 to TRBJ2-7; a possible D gene is TRBD2 (6 bases). Germline CDR1 reads SGHKS; CDR2 reads YYEKEE (reference sequence). This CDR3 has 15 residues. Trimming removed 0 bases from V and 2 bases from J, with 12 bases in between. The CDR3 nucleotides are TGTGCCAGCAGCTTGGCGGGAGCGGGTGCCTACGAGCAGTACTTC. This gives the protein CASSLAGAGAYEQYF.

This clone was recorded once. J is TRBJ2-2 and V is TRBV3-1 (or the pseudogene TRBV3-2); possible D gene TRBD1, 5 bases. The ends were cut back, 1 base at V and 3 bases at J, with 18 bases in the middle. Germline V CDR1 and CDR2: LGHDT, YNNKEL (reference sequence). There are 18 residues in the CDR3. The CDR3 DNA sequence: TGTGCCAGCAGCCAAGCCCTACCTAGGGGCGGTGACACCGGGGAGCTGTTTTTT. Amino acids: CASSQALPRGGDTGELFF.

The rearrangement links TRBV10-3 to TRBJ2-6; TRBD1 matches at 9 bases. The V gene end was trimmed by 6 bases and the J gene end by 4 bases; junction bases not matched to a gene: 4. The germline CDR1 and CDR2 sequences are ENHRY and SYGVKD. CDR3 size: 15 residues. The CDR3 is CAISDRGTGANVLTF. The CDR3 nucleotides are TGTGCCATCAGCGACAGGGGGACCGGGGCCAACGTCCTGACTTTC.

The chain joins TRBV19 to TRBJ1-1; maybe TRBD1 (6 bases). This CDR3 is 14 amino acids long. Germline CDR1 is LNHDA and CDR2 is SQIVND (reference sequence). V was shortened by 3 bases and J by 3 bases, with 11 bases between the two germline ends. The CDR3 DNA is TGTGCCAGTAGTATGGTGGGGGCGGACACTGAAGCTTTCTTT. Translated, it gives CASSMVGADTEAFF.

The chain recombines TRBV19 with TRBJ2-2; D remains unclear. The CDR3 is 14 amino acids. Germline loops: CDR1 LNHDA, CDR2 SQIVND (reference sequence). The V and J ends lost 6 bases and 0 bases respectively, with 8 bases between them. The CDR3 bases are TGTGCCAGTAGCATAACTTCGAACACCGGGGAGCTGTTTTTT. It specifies CASSITSNTGELFF. The full variable domain, rest sourced from reference TRBV19 and TRBJ2-2, is DGGITQSPKYLFRKEGQNVTLSCEQNLNHDAMYWYRQDPGQGLRLIYYSQIVNDFQKGDIAEGYSVSREKKESFPLTVTSAQKNPTAFYLCASSITSNTGELFFGEGSRLTVL.

The chain uses TRBV3-1 (or the pseudogene TRBV3-2) and TRBJ1-2; 7 bases line up with TRBD1. The V gene end was trimmed by 6 bases and the J gene end by 8 bases; junction bases not matched to a gene: 9. This CDR3 is built from 13 residues. Germline V gene data show CDR1 as LGHDT and CDR2 as YNNKEL (reference sequence). CDR3 region: CASRPTGTGGYTF. CDR3 DNA: TGTGCCAGCAGGCCGACAGGGACGGGCGGCTACACCTTC.

The chain is built from TRBV7-2 and TRBJ2-2; 8 nucleotides line up with TRBD1. With 6 bases clipped from V and 2 bases from J, the junction kept 5 bases outside the gene matches. CDR3 size: 15 residues. CDR1 and CDR2 (germline): SGHTA, FQGNSA. The CDR3 is CASRLTGGNTGELFF. The CDR3 bases are TGTGCCAGCAGACTAACAGGGGGTAACACCGGGGAGCTGTTTTTT.

The rearrangement joins TRBV6-1 to TRBJ1-3; no clear D. Trimming took 2 bases from V and 4 from J, leaving 15 bases between them. CDR1 MNHNS and CDR2 SASEGT come from the germline V gene. This CDR3 has 16 residues. The CDR3 loop is CASSEFRGIGGNTIYF. CDR3 nucleotides: TGTGCCAGCAGTGAATTTCGGGGAATAGGCGGAAACACCATATATTTT.

This chain joins TRBV28 and TRBJ2-1, with D maybe TRBD2 (6 bases). V was shortened by 7 bases and J by 4 bases, with 11 bases between the two germline ends. This CDR3 contains 13 residues. Germline V gene sequence: CDR1 MDHEN, CDR2 SYDVKM. The CDR3 loop reads CASTKTRYNEQFF. CDR3 nucleotides: TGTGCCAGCACCAAGACTAGGTACAATGAGCAGTTCTTC.

The chain links TRBV29-1 to TRBJ2-3, with TRBD2 matching over 7 bases. Germline V gene data show CDR1 as SQVTM and CDR2 as ANQGSEA. The CDR3 runs to 12 residues. J gave up 9 bases and V 7 bases, and 10 bases lay outside the gene matches. CDR3 in DNA: TGCAGCGAAGGGGAAAGGCGGGGGACGCAGTATTTT. Protein product: CSEGERRGTQYF.

The chain uses TRBV7-3 and TRBJ2-4; a possible D gene is TRBD2 (5 bases). CDR3 size: 16 residues. Germline loops: CDR1 SGHTA, CDR2 FQGTGA. Trimming cost V 1 base and J 0 bases, with 10 bases left between them. The CDR3 DNA sequence: TGTGCCAGCAGCTTAAATGGGGAGCCAGCCAAAAACATTCAGTACTTC. Its protein product is CASSLNGEPAKNIQYF.

This clone appeared a few times. The chain joins TRBV6-6 to TRBJ1-2, with a tentative D call TRBD1 (6 bases). The V and J ends lost 2 bases and 2 bases respectively, with 12 bases between them. Germline loops: CDR1 MNHNY, CDR2 SVGAGI (reference sequence). This CDR3 region has 15 residues. The CDR3 sequence: CASSYRGGGNYGYTF. CDR3 sequence (DNA): TGTGCCAGCAGTTACCGCGGGGGGGGCAACTATGGCTACACCTTC.

The V call is TRBV7-2, the J call TRBJ1-2; weak D call: TRBD1 (6 bases). With 1 base removed from V and 0 bases from J, the gap between germline ends came to 15 bases. The germline gives CDR1 SGHTA, CDR2 FQGNSA. The CDR3 runs to 17 residues. The CDR3 DNA is TGTGCCAGCAGCTTAGTGGGGGCCCTCTACTCTAACTATGGCTACACCTTC. This gives the protein CASSLVGALYSNYGYTF.

V is TRBV19 and J is TRBJ2-6; 7 bases agree with TRBD1. Germline trimming cut 2 bases from V and 1 base from J; bases unmatched to any gene: 8. Germline assignment: CDR1 LNHDA and CDR2 SQIVND (reference sequence). This CDR3 has 18 amino acids. The CDR3 coding sequence is TGTGCCAGTAGTATACGACAGGGACCCCCATCTGGGGCCAACGTCCTGACTTTC. The encoded protein is CASSIRQGPPSGANVLTF.

V is TRBV29-1 and J is TRBJ2-1; tentatively, D is TRBD2 (7 bases). Trimming took 6 bases from V and 6 from J, leaving 12 bases between them. The V gene's germline CDR1 is SQVTM and CDR2 ANQGSEA. The CDR3 is 12 residues long. The chain's CDR3 is CSVGGGANEQFF. CDR3 coding DNA: TGCAGCGTGGGAGGGGGGGCCAATGAGCAGTTCTTC.

The rearrangement links TRBV9 to TRBJ2-5, with TRBD2 identical over 12 bases. The junction had 2 bases not matched to a gene; V was cut back by 0 bases and J by 5 bases. Germline V gene lookup returns CDR1 SGDLS and CDR2 YYNGEE. The CDR3 totals 15 residues. CDR3 residues: CASSVGLAGAETQYF. CDR3 nucleotide sequence: TGTGCCAGCAGCGTAGGACTAGCGGGAGCCGAGACCCAGTACTTC.

V gene TRBV14 combines with J gene TRBJ2-5; D may be TRBD1 (5 bases). Trimming removed 0 bases from V and 4 bases from J, with 15 bases in between. This CDR3 is 16 amino acids long. From germline, CDR1 is SGHDN and CDR2 FVKESK. CDR3 coding DNA: TGTGCCAGCAGCCAAGACCGTGCAGGGAAGAGAGAGACCCAGTACTTC. It specifies CASSQDRAGKRETQYF.